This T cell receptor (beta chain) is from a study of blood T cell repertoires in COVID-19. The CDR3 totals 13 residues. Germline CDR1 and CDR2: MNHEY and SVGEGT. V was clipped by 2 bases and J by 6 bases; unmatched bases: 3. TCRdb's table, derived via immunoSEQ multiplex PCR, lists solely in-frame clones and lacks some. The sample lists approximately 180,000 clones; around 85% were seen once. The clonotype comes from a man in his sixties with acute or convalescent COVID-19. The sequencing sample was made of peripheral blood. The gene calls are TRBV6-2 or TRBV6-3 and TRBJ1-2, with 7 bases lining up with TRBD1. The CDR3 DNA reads TGTGCCAGCAGTTACCAGGGGGTTGATGGCTACACCTTC. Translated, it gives CASSYQGVDGYTF.